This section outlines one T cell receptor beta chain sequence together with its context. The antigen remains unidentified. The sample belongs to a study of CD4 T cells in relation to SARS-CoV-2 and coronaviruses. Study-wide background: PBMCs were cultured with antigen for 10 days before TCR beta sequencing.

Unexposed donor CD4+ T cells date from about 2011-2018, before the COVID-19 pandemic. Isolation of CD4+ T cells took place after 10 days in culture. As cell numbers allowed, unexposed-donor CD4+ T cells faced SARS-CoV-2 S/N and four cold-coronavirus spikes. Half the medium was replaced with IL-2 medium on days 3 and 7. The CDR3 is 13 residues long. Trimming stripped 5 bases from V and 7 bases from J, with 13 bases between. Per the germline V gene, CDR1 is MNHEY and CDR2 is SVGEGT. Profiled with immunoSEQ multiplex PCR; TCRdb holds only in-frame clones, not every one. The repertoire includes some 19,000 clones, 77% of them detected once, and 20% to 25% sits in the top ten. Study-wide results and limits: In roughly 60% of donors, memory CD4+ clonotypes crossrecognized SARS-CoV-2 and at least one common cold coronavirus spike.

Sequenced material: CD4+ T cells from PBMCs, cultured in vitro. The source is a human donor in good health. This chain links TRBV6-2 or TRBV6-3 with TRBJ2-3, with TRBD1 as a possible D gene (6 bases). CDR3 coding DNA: TGTGCCAGCAGTCCCCAACAGGGAAATACGCAGTATTTT. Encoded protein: CASSPQQGNTQYF.